The clone carrying this T cell receptor (beta chain) was recorded at least ten times. The target antigen is unknown. Sample time point: longitudinal time-point 3. This record comes from a study of neurological immune-mediated disorders. Whole-study results and caveats: No expanded-clone CDR3 amino acid sequence recurred across subjects, suggesting private TCR-beta repertoires.

With 10-nucleotide random UMIs included, cDNA was synthesized by 5'RACE. Sequencing runs each generated in excess of 200 million TCR-beta sequences derived from 15-18 subjects. TCRdb reanalysed the 5' RACE reads using MiXCR and keeps one entry per CDR3 protein. The sample has about 45,000 distinct CDR3 sequences, roughly 12% seen once. Germline V lookup: CDR1 SGHRS, CDR2 YFSETQ. The germline V and J ends were trimmed by 4 bases and 6 bases, with 10 bases remaining between them. There are 12 residues in the CDR3. The chain joins TRBV5-1 to TRBJ1-2, with a tentative D call TRBD1 (6 bases). The material sequenced was PBMCs. This receptor was obtained from a young man in good health. The CDR3: CASSEQGDGYTF. CDR3 nucleotide sequence: TGCGCCAGCAGCGAACAGGGAGATGGCTACACCTTC. The entire variable domain, with the rest obtained from reference TRBV5-1 and TRBJ1-2, is as follows: KAGVTQTPRYLIKTRGQQVTLSCSPISGHRSVSWYQQTPGQGLQFLFEYFSETQRNKGNFPGRFSGRQFSNSRSEMNVSTLELGDSALYLCASSEQGDGYTFGSGTRLTVV.